This T cell receptor (beta chain) was sequenced in a study of shared clonotypes between healthy human individuals. Study-level information: The study used three CD4 naive, three CD4 memory, two CD8 naive and one CD8 memory plate per donor. Study-wide results and caveats: Across a handful of donors, naive CD4 shared roughly 5.2%, naive CD8 around 3.8%, memory CD4 about 2.5%, memory CD8 0.4%.

Germline loops: CDR1 GTSNPN, CDR2 SVGIG (reference sequence). V lost 2 bases, J lost 5 bases, and 9 bases lay in between. CDR3 size: 13 residues. Every one of the donors was a Caucasian adult that lived in Nashville, Tennessee. This clone occurred a few times. What it binds is unknown. At the deep level, the assay was run. Here immunoSEQ multiplex PCR was the method, and the copy in TCRdb shows in-frame clones only, minus some. The repertoire holds around 980,000 clones, with around 82% as singletons. This TCR derives from a man between 18 and 29 years old in good health. Some clones in this sample may be carry-over from other donors' samples. Sequenced: memory CD4+ T cells from PBMCs. As to subset: CD45RA-negative fraction. The chain joins TRBV30 to TRBJ1-4; D may be TRBD1 (6 bases). CDR3: CAWSRDTNEKLFF. The CDR3 DNA reads TGTGCCTGGAGTAGGGACACAAATGAAAAACTGTTTTTT.